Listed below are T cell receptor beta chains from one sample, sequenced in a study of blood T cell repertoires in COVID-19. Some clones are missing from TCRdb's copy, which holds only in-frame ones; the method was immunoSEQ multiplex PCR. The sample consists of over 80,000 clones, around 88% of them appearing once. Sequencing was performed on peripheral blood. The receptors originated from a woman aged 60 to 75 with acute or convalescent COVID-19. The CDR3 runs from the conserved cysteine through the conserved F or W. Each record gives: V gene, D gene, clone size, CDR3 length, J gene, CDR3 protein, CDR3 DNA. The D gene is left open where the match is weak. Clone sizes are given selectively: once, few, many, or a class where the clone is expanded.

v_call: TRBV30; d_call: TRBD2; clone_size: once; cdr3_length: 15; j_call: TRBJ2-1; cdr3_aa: CAWSVGLAGMGGQFF; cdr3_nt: TGTGCCTGGAGTGTGGGACTAGCGGGAATGGGGGGGCAGTTCTTC
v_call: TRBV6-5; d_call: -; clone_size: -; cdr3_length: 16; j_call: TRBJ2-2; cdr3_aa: CASSYSVPIGGGELFF; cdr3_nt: TGTGCCAGCAGTTACTCCGTACCCATTGGCGGGGGGGAGCTGTTTTTT
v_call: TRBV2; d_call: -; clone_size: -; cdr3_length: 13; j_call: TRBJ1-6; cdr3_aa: CATMSGVNSPLHF; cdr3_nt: TGTGCCACCATGTCCGGGGTGAATTCACCCCTCCACTTT
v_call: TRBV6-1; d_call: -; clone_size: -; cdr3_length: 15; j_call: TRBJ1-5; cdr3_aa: CASSEWGRAEQPQHF; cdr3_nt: TGTGCCAGCAGTGAATGGGGGCGCGCGGAGCAGCCCCAGCATTTT
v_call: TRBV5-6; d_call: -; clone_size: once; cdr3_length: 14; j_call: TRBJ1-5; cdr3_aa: CASSLRGSNQPQHF; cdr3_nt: TGTGCCAGCAGCTTGCGGGGATCCAATCAGCCCCAGCATTTT
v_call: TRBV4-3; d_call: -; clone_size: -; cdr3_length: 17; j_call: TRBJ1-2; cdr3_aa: CASSQRAVRQADLGYTF; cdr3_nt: TGCGCCAGCAGCCAACGAGCGGTAAGACAGGCTGACCTCGGCTACACCTTC
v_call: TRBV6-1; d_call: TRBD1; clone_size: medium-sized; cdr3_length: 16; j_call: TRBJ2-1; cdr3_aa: CASSVGFGQGSDEQFF; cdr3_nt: TGTGCCAGCAGTGTAGGTTTCGGACAGGGATCCGATGAGCAGTTCTTC
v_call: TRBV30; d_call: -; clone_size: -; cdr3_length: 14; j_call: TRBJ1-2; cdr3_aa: CAWKVFVAGDGYTF; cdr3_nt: TGTGCCTGGAAGGTATTCGTGGCAGGGGATGGCTACACCTTC
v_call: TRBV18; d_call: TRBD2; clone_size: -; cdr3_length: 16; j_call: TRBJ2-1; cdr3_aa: CASSPGLAASQGEQFF; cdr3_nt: TGTGCCAGCTCCCCAGGACTAGCGGCTTCCCAGGGAGAGCAGTTCTTC
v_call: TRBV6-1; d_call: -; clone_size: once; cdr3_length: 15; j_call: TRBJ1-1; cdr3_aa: CASSEGARMNTEAFF; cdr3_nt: TGTGCCAGCAGTGAAGGGGCCCGTATGAACACTGAAGCTTTCTTT
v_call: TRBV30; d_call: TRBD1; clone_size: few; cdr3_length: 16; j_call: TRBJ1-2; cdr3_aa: CAWFSGGDRGLGGYTF; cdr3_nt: TGTGCCTGGTTTTCTGGTGGGGACAGGGGGCTTGGAGGCTACACCTTC
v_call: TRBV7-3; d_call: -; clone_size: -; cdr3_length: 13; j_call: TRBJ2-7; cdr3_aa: CASSLRGGDEQYF; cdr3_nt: TGTGCCAGCAGCTTACGAGGGGGGGACGAGCAGTACTTC
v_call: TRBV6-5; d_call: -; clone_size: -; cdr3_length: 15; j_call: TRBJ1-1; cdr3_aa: CASSDSIRGDPEAFF; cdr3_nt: TGTGCCAGCAGTGACTCGATCAGGGGCGACCCTGAAGCTTTCTTT
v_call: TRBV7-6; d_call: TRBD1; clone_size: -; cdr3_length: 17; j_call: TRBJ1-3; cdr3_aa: CASSFASVTGVGNTIYF; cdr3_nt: TGTGCCAGCAGCTTCGCCTCCGTGACAGGGGTTGGAAACACCATATATTTT
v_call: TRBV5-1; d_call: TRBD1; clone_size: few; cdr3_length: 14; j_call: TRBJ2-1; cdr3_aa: CATSPGQGSNEQFF; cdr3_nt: TGCGCCACCTCACCGGGACAGGGGTCGAATGAGCAGTTCTTC
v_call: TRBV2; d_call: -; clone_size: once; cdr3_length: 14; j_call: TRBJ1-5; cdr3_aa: CASQTGGNYQPQHF; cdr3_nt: TGTGCCAGCCAAACGGGGGGTAATTATCAGCCCCAGCATTTT
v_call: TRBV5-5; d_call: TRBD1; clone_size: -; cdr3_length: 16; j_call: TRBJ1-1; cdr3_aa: CASSLELPGQGTEAFF; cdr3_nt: TGTGCCAGCAGCTTGGAATTACCGGGACAGGGCACTGAAGCTTTCTTT
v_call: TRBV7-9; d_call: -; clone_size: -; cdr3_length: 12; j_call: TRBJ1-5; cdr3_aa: CASGRSQGPQHF; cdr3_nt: TGTGCCAGCGGGCGGTCCCAGGGGCCCCAGCATTTT
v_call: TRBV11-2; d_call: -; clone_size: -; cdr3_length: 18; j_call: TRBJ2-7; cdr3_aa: CASSLTLSSGTYEYEQYF; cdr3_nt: TGTGCCAGCAGCCTCACGTTGTCGAGCGGGACATATGAGTACGAGCAGTACTTC
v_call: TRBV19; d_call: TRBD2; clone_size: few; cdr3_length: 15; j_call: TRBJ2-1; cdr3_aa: CASSMGTSSYNEQFF; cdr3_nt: TGTGCCAGTAGTATGGGGACTAGCTCCTACAATGAGCAGTTCTTC
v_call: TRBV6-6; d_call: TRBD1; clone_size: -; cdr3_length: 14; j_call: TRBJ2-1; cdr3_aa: CASTNRDRAREQFF; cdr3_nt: TGTGCCAGCACAAACCGGGACAGGGCCCGGGAGCAGTTCTTC
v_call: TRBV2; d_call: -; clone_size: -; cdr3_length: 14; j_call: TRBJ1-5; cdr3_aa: CASRRALSNQPQHF; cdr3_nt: TGTGCCAGCAGGAGGGCTCTGAGCAATCAGCCCCAGCATTTT
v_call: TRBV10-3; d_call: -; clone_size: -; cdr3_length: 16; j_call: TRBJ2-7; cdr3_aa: CAISESMVGNSYEQYF; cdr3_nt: TGTGCCATCAGTGAGTCCATGGTGGGCAACTCCTACGAGCAGTACTTC